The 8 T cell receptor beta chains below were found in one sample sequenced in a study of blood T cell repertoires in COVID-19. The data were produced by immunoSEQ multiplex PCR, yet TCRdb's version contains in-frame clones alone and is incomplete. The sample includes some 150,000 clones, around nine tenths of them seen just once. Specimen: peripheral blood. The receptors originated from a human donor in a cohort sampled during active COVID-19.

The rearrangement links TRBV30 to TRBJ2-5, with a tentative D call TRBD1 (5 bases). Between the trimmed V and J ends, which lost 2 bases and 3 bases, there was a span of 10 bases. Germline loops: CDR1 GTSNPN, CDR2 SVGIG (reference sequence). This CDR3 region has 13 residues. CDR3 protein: CAWSSDSEETQYF. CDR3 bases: TGTGCCTGGAGTTCCGACAGCGAAGAGACCCAGTACTTC.

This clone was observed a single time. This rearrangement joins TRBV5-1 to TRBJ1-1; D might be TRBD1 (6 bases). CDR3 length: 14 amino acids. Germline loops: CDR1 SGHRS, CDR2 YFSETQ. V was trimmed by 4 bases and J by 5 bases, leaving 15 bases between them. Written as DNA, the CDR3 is TGCGCCAGCAGCGCCACAGGGACCTGGACTGAAGCTTTCTTT. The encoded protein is CASSATGTWTEAFF.

CDR3 DNA sequence: TGTGCCAGCAGCCAACAGGCCATGAACACTGAAGCTTTCTTT. It translates to CASSQQAMNTEAFF. The rearrangement joins TRBV3-1 (or the pseudogene TRBV3-2) to TRBJ1-1; D ambiguous. This CDR3 has 14 amino acids. CDR1 and CDR2 (germline): LGHDT, YNNKEL (reference sequence). Trimming pared 2 bases from V and 0 bases from J, leaving 7 bases between.

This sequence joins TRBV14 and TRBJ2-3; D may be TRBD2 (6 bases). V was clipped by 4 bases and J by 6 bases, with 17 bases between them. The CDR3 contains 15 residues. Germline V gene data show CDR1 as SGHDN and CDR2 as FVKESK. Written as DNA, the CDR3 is TGTGCCAGCAGCCCCCCGGGACTTCCCCGGGATACGCAGTATTTT. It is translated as CASSPPGLPRDTQYF.

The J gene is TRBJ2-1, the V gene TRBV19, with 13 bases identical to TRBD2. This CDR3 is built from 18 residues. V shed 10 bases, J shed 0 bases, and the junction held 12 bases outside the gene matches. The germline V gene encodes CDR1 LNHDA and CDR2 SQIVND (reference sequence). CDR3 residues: CATTDGTSGTLSYNEQFF. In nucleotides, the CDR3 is TGTGCCACCACAGACGGGACTAGCGGGACCCTCTCCTACAATGAGCAGTTCTTC.

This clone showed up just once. The CDR3 here is CASSLDRANYGYTF. CDR3 DNA: TGTGCCAGCAGCTTGGACAGGGCCAACTATGGCTACACCTTC. The genes are TRBV5-6 and TRBJ1-2, with D tentatively TRBD1 (6 bases). Germline V gives CDR1 SGHDT, CDR2 YYEEEE. CDR3 size: 14 residues. V dropped 0 bases and J dropped 2 bases, with 8 bases sitting between them.

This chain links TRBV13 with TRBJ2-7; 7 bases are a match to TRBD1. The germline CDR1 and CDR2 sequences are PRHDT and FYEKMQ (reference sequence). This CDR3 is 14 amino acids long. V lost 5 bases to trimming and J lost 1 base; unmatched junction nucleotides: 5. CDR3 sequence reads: CASSIRQGSYEQYF. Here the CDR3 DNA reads TGTGCCAGCAGCATAAGACAGGGATCCTACGAGCAGTACTTC.

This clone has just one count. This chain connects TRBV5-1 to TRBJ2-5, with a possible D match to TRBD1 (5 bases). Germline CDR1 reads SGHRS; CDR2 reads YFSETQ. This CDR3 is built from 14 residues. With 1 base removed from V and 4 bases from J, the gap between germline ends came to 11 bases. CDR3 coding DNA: TGCGCCAGCAGCTTGTTGGGGCAGTCAGAGACCCAGTACTTC. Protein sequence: CASSLLGQSETQYF.